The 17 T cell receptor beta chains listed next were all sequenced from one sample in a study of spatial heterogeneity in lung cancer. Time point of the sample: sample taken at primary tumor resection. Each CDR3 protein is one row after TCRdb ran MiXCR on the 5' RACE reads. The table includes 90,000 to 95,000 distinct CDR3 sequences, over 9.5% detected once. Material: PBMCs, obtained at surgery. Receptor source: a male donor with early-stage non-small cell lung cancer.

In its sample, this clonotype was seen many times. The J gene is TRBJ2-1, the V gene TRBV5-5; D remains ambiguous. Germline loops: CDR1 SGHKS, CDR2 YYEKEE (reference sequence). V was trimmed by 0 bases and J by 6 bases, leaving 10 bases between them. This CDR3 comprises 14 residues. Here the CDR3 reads CASSLVGTSNEQFF. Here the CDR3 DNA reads TGTGCCAGCAGCTTGGTTGGCACGAGCAATGAGCAGTTCTTC.

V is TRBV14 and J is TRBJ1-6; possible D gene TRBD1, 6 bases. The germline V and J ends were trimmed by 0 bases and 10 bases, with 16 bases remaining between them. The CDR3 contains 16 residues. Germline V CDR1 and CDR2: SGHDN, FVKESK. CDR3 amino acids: CASSQDVFEGGSPLHF. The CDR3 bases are TGTGCCAGCAGCCAAGATGTTTTCGAGGGGGGATCACCCCTCCACTTT.

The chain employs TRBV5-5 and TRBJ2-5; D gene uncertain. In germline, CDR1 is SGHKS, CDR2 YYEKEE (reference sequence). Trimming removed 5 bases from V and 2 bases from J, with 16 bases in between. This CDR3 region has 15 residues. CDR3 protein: CASSLVRGIQETQYF. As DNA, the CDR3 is TGTGCCAGCAGTCTTGTTAGAGGAATTCAAGAGACCCAGTACTTC.

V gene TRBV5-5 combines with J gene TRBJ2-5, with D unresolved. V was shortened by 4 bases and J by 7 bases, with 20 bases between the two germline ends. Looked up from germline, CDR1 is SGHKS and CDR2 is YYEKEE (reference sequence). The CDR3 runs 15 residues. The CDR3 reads CASSPLESAAGTQYF. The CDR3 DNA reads TGTGCCAGCAGCCCCTTGGAGAGCGCCGCAGGGACCCAGTACTTC.

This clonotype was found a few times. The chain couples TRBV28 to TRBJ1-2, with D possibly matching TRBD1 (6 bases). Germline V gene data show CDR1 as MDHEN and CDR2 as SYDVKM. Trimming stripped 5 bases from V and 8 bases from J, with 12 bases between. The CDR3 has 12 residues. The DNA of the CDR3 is TGTGCCAGCAGTGGGACATTGAGGGGCTACACCTTC. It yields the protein CASSGTLRGYTF.

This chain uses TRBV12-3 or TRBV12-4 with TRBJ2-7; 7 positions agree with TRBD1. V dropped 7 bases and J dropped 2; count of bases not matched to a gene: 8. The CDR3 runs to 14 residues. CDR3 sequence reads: CASTRDRPTYEQYF. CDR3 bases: TGTGCCAGCACCCGGGACAGACCAACCTACGAGCAGTACTTC.

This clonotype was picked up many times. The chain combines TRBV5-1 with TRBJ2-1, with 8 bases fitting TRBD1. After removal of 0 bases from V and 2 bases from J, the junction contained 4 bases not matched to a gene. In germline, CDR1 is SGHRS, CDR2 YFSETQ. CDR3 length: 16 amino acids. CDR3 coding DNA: TGCGCCAGCAGCTTGGCGGCAGGGGGCCCCTACAATGAGCAGTTCTTC. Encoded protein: CASSLAAGGPYNEQFF.

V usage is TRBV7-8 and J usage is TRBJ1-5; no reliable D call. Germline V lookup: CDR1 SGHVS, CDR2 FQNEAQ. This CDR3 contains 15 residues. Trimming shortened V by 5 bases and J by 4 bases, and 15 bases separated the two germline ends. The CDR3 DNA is TGTGCCAGCAGCCCCCCGGGCACAAATAATCAGCCCCAGCATTTT. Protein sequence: CASSPPGTNNQPQHF.

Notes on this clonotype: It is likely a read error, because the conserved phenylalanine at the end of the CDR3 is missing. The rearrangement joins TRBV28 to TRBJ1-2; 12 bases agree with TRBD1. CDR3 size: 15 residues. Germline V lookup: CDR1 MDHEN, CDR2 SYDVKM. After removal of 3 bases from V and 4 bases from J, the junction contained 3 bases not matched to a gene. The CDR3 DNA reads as TGTGCCAGCAGTTTTCCGGGACAGGGGGCCTATGGCTACACCTCC. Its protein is CASSFPGQGAYGYTS.

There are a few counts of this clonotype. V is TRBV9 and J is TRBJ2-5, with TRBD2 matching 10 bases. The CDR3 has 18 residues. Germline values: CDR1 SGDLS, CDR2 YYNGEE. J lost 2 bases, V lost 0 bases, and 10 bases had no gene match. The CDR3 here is CASSVGSSGGPPQETQYF. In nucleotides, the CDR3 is TGTGCCAGCAGCGTAGGAAGTAGCGGGGGGCCCCCACAAGAGACCCAGTACTTC.

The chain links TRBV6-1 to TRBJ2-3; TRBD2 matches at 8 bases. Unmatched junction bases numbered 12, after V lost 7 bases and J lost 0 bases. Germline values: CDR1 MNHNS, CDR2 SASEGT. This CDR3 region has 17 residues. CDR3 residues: CASTLWVAGCSTDTQYF. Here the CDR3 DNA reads TGTGCCAGCACCTTGTGGGTAGCGGGGTGTAGCACAGATACGCAGTATTTT.

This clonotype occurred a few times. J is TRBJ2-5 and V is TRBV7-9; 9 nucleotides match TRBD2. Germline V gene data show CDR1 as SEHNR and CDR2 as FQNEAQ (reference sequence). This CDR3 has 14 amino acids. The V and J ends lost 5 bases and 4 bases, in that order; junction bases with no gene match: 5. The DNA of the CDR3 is TGTGCCAGCAGCCCCAATAGCGGGAGAGAGACCCAGTACTTC. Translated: CASSPNSGRETQYF.

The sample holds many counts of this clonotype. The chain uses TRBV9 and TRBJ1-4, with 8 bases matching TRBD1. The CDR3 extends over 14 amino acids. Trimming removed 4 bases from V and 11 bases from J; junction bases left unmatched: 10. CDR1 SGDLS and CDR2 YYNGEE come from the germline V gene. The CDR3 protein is CASSPGGEMSKLFF. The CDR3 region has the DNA TGTGCCAGCAGCCCAGGGGGCGAGATGTCCAAACTGTTTTTT.

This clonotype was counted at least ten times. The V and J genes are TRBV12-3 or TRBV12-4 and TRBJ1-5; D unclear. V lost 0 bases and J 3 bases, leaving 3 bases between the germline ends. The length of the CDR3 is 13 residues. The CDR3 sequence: CASSLADNQPQHF. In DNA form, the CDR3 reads TGTGCCAGCAGTTTAGCGGACAATCAGCCCCAGCATTTT.

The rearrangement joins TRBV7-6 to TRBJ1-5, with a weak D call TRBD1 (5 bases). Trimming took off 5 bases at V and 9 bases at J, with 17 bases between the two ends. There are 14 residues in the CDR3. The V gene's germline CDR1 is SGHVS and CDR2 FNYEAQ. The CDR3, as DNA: TGTGCCAGCAGCCGCGGGGCTCCGGATTCGCCCCAGCATTTT. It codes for CASSRGAPDSPQHF. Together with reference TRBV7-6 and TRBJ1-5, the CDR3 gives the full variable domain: GAGVSQSPRYKVTKRGQDVALRCDPISGHVSLYWYRQALGQGPEFLTYFNYEAQQDKSGLPNDRFSAERPEGSISTLTIQRTEQRDSAMYRCASSRGAPDSPQHFGDGTRLSIL.

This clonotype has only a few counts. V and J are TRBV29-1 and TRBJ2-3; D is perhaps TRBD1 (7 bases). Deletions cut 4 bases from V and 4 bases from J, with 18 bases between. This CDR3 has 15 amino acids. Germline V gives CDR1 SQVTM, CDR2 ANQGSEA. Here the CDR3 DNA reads TGCAGCGTTGTAGGAGGGGGCGAGGGCCCAGATACGCAGTATTTT. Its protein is CSVVGGGEGPDTQYF.

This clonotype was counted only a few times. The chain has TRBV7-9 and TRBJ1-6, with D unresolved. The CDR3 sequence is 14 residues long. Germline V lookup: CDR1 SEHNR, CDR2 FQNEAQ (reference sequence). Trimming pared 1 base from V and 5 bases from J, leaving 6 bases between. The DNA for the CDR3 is TGTGCCAGCAGCTTAGGACGGGATAATTCACCCCTCCACTTT. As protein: CASSLGRDNSPLHF.